What follows are 31 T cell receptor beta chains derived from one specimen sequenced in a study of blood T cell repertoires in COVID-19. Data came from immunoSEQ multiplex PCR; TCRdb stores just in-frame clones and leaves some out. The sample consists of under 300,000 clones, 85% to 95% of them appearing once. Source material: PBMCs or T cells enriched from blood (not recorded which). The receptors were gathered from a woman aged 18-30 years who had recovered from COVID-19.

J is TRBJ1-2 and V is TRBV2; D call uncertain. The ends were cut back, 5 bases at V and 4 bases at J, with 11 bases in the middle. Germline V CDR1 and CDR2: SNHLY, FYNNEI. The CDR3 spans 13 residues. DNA for the CDR3: TGTGCCAGCAGTCGTACTGAAAGCTATGGCTACACCTTC. It yields the protein CASSRTESYGYTF.

The V gene is TRBV2, the J gene TRBJ1-1, with a weak D call TRBD1 (5 bases). V dropped 5 bases and J dropped 1 base, with 11 bases sitting between them. Looked up from germline, CDR1 is SNHLY and CDR2 is FYNNEI. This CDR3 is 14 amino acids long. This CDR3 is CASSSEGQNTEAFF. CDR3 nucleotides: TGTGCCAGCAGTTCAGAAGGACAGAACACTGAAGCTTTCTTT.

The chain has TRBV18 and TRBJ1-1; a possible D gene is TRBD1 (6 bases). CDR3 length: 14 amino acids. V lost 4 bases and J 1 base, leaving 10 bases between the germline ends. CDR1 is KGHSH, CDR2 LQKENI, per germline. CDR3: CASSLQQGNTEAFF. The CDR3 DNA follows: TGTGCCAGCTCACTACAACAGGGGAACACTGAAGCTTTCTTT. Looking up the rest from reference TRBV18 and TRBJ1-1 gives the full variable domain: NAGVMQNPRHLVRRRGQEARLRCSPMKGHSHVYWYRQLPEEGLKFMVYLQKENIIDESGMPKERFSAEFPKEGPSILRIQQVVRGDSAAYFCASSLQQGNTEAFFGQGTRLTVV.

The chain carries TRBV29-1 and TRBJ2-4; D call uncertain. This CDR3 spans 17 amino acids. CDR1 is SQVTM, CDR2 ANQGSEA, per germline. The V and J ends lost 1 base and 0 bases respectively, with 16 bases between them. The DNA of the CDR3 is TGCAGCGTTGAAGTGAGGCACCTAGAAATAGCCAAAAACATTCAGTACTTC. It is translated as CSVEVRHLEIAKNIQYF.

V gene TRBV10-3 combines with J gene TRBJ1-2, with D tentatively TRBD1 (6 bases). The CDR3 has 13 residues. In germline, CDR1 is ENHRY, CDR2 SYGVKD. V lost 11 bases and J 2 bases, leaving 15 bases between the germline ends. The chain's CDR3 is CAVRRTENYGYTF. CDR3 DNA: TGTGCCGTCCGACGGACAGAAAACTATGGCTACACCTTC.

This clone was counted a few times. This chain connects TRBV11-2 to TRBJ2-1; D is ambiguous. The germline gives CDR1 SGHAT, CDR2 FQNNGV. The V and J ends lost 5 bases and 0 bases respectively, with 8 bases between them. The CDR3 is made up of 14 amino acids. CDR3 coding DNA: TGTGCCAGCAGCCCTAGGCCCTCCTACAATGAGCAGTTCTTC. It specifies CASSPRPSYNEQFF.

The rearrangement uses TRBV18 and TRBJ1-2; no clear D gene. The length of the CDR3 is 14 residues. V was clipped by 2 bases and J by 2 bases, with 9 bases between them. CDR1 KGHSH and CDR2 LQKENI come from the germline V gene. DNA for the CDR3: TGTGCCAGCTCACCAAAAACAGACAACTATGGCTACACCTTC. Encoded protein: CASSPKTDNYGYTF. Combining the CDR3 with reference TRBV18 and TRBJ1-2 gives the whole variable domain NAGVMQNPRHLVRRRGQEARLRCSPMKGHSHVYWYRQLPEEGLKFMVYLQKENIIDESGMPKERFSAEFPKEGPSILRIQQVVRGDSAAYFCASSPKTDNYGYTFGSGTRLTVV.

CDR3 amino acids: CASSLRPLDNEQFF. Written as DNA, the CDR3 is TGTGCCAGCAGCTTGCGGCCCCTAGACAATGAGCAGTTCTTC. V and J are TRBV5-6 and TRBJ2-1; D remains ambiguous. CDR1 SGHDT and CDR2 YYEEEE come from the germline V gene. The CDR3 sequence is 14 residues long. Trimming took 1 base from V and 5 from J, leaving 10 bases between them.

V usage is TRBV5-1 and J usage is TRBJ2-5; D is possibly TRBD2 (6 bases). Germline lookup yields CDR1 SGHRS and CDR2 YFSETQ. The length of the CDR3 is 15 residues. Deletions cut 1 base from V and 5 bases from J, with 15 bases between. The DNA for the CDR3 is TGCGCCAGCAGCTTGCCGCTAGCGAAGAGCGAGACCCAGTACTTC. Protein product: CASSLPLAKSETQYF.

The chain links TRBV6-4 to TRBJ2-1, with 7 bases lining up with TRBD2. The ends lost 3 bases at V and 5 bases at J; junction bases unmatched: 7. CDR3 length: 15 amino acids. Germline CDR1 and CDR2: MRHNA and SNTAGT. The CDR3 region has the DNA TGTGCCAGCAGTGAAGCGGGAAAAATAAACAATGAGCAGTTCTTC. Translating gives CASSEAGKINNEQFF.

The chain combines TRBV28 with TRBJ2-7; 9 positions match TRBD1. V gave up 7 bases and J gave up 2 bases; unmatched junction bases: 3. The CDR3 has 13 residues. Germline V CDR1 and CDR2: MDHEN, SYDVKM. The DNA of the CDR3 is TGTGCCAGCACGGGACAGGGTCCCTACGAGCAGTACTTC. Amino acid sequence: CASTGQGPYEQYF.

V and J are TRBV3-1 (or the pseudogene TRBV3-2) and TRBJ1-2; no clear D gene. This CDR3 comprises 12 residues. The V end was cut by 8 bases, the J end by 8 bases, with 15 bases between. Germline assignment: CDR1 LGHDT and CDR2 YNNKEL (reference sequence). The CDR3 sequence: CASRDEGLGYTF. The CDR3 nucleotides read TGTGCCAGCCGAGACGAGGGCTTGGGCTACACCTTC.

The chain employs TRBV18 and TRBJ1-1; no clear D gene. This CDR3 spans 14 amino acids. Germline-derived CDR1 and CDR2 are KGHSH and LQKENI. V dropped 3 bases and J dropped 4 bases, with 12 bases sitting between them. CDR3 loop: CASSPFPPGTEAFF. CDR3 nucleotide sequence: TGTGCCAGCTCACCGTTTCCCCCGGGCACTGAAGCTTTCTTT.

This clone was seen only once. This may arise from a read error, as a much more abundant clone is one base away. This chain connects TRBV11-3 to TRBJ1-1, with 9 nucleotides matching TRBD1. From germline, CDR1 is SGHNT and CDR2 YENEEA. The CDR3 is made up of 14 amino acids. The V and J ends lost 5 bases and 1 base, in that order; junction bases with no gene match: 2. The CDR3 DNA sequence: TGTGCCAGCAGCGCGACAGGGGGGAACACTGAAGCTTTCTTT. Its translation: CASSATGGNTEAFF.

The CDR3 sequence: CASSLWPRQGPGTEAFF. For the CDR3, the DNA is TGCGCCAGCAGCTTGTGGCCCCGACAGGGGCCGGGGACTGAAGCTTTCTTT. The chain is built from TRBV5-1 and TRBJ1-1, with 8 bases that match TRBD1. The CDR3 has 17 residues. The ends lost 1 base at V and 5 bases at J; junction bases unmatched: 13. Germline V lookup: CDR1 SGHRS, CDR2 YFSETQ.

V is TRBV28 and J is TRBJ1-5; D might be TRBD1 (5 bases). The CDR3 is 15 residues long. The V and J ends lost 2 bases and 2 bases respectively, with 10 bases between them. The germline gives CDR1 MDHEN, CDR2 SYDVKM. CDR3: CASSLAGLGNQPQHF. CDR3 nucleotide sequence: TGTGCCAGCAGTTTAGCGGGGCTTGGCAATCAGCCCCAGCATTTT. The complete variable domain, with remaining parts taken from reference TRBV28 and TRBJ1-5, reads DVKVTQSSRYLVKRTGEKVFLECVQDMDHENMFWYRQDPGLGLRLIYFSYDVKMKEKGDIPEGYSVSREKKERFSLILESASTNQTSMYLCASSLAGLGNQPQHFGDGTRLSIL.

As regards this clone: The identical CDR3 is also encoded by other nucleotide sequences in the sample. The chain employs TRBV18 and TRBJ2-5; possibly TRBD2 for D (5 bases). Germline CDR1 and CDR2: KGHSH and LQKENI. The CDR3 extends over 13 amino acids. The V gene lost 2 bases and the J gene lost 5 bases, with 9 bases spanning the gap. Here the CDR3 DNA reads TGTGCCAGCTCACCATCCCGGGGTGAGACCCAGTACTTC. Encoded protein: CASSPSRGETQYF.

The V and J genes are TRBV6-6 and TRBJ2-7, with 9 bases identical to TRBD1. The CDR3 contains 15 residues. Germline V lookup: CDR1 MNHNY, CDR2 SVGAGI (reference sequence). V lost 3 bases, J lost 0 bases, and 3 bases stayed unmatched. CDR3 nucleotide sequence: TGTGCCAGCAGTTATTCGACAGGGGGCTCCTACGAGCAGTACTTC. It translates to CASSYSTGGSYEQYF.

The chain couples TRBV6-2 or TRBV6-3 to TRBJ2-5; perhaps TRBD1 as D (6 bases). Trimming stripped 5 bases from V and 1 base from J, with 14 bases between. Germline-derived CDR1 and CDR2 are MNHEY and SVGEGT. CDR3 length: 15 amino acids. CDR3: CASSPPTGLQETQYF. The DNA of the CDR3 is TGTGCCAGCAGTCCCCCTACAGGGCTCCAAGAGACCCAGTACTTC.

The V gene is TRBV11-3, the J gene TRBJ2-7; D possibly corresponds to TRBD2 (6 bases). Trimming pared 1 base from V and 2 bases from J, leaving 12 bases between. This CDR3 contains 15 residues. The germline gives CDR1 SGHNT, CDR2 YENEEA. CDR3 DNA sequence: TGTGCCAGCAGCTTAGTTGCGGGACCAACCTACGAGCAGTACTTC. As protein: CASSLVAGPTYEQYF.

The rearrangement joins TRBV2 to TRBJ2-1, with 7 nucleotides matching TRBD2. This CDR3 is built from 16 residues. The V and J ends lost 8 bases and 0 bases, in that order; junction bases with no gene match: 10. Germline loops: CDR1 SNHLY, CDR2 FYNNEI. CDR3 in amino acids: CASGGVSDSSYNEQFF. In nucleotides, the CDR3 is TGTGCCAGCGGGGGGGTTAGCGACAGCTCCTACAATGAGCAGTTCTTC.

The chain couples TRBV5-4 to TRBJ2-1, with TRBD2 matching 8 bases. Germline trimming cut 4 bases from V and 0 bases from J; bases unmatched to any gene: 6. Germline CDR1 and CDR2: SGHNT and YYREEE (reference sequence). The CDR3 length is 16 residues. DNA for the CDR3: TGTGCCAGCAGCCTAGCGGGCGCGAGCTCCTACAATGAGCAGTTCTTC. Translating gives CASSLAGASSYNEQFF.

In its sample, this clone was seen once. CDR3 in DNA: TGCGCCAGCGGGTACAGGGACGGCTACACCTTC. It is translated as CASGYRDGYTF. V gene TRBV23-1 combines with J gene TRBJ1-2, with D maybe TRBD1 (6 bases). TRBV23-1 qualifies as an ORF whose function is uncertain. V was clipped by 8 bases and J by 8 bases, with 12 bases between them. The length of the CDR3 is 11 residues.

V is TRBV11-2 and J is TRBJ1-1; 11 nucleotides match TRBD1. CDR1 and CDR2 from the germline V gene are SGHAT and FQNNGV. J gave up 4 bases and V 1 base, and 8 bases lay outside the gene matches. The CDR3 is 17 residues long. The CDR3 bases are TGTGCCAGCAGCTTAGGGACAGGGGGCAAGTCGAGCACTGAAGCTTTCTTT. It codes for CASSLGTGGKSSTEAFF. The variable domain in full, with the rest retrieved from reference TRBV11-2 and TRBJ1-1, is EAGVAQSPRYKIIEKRQSVAFWCNPISGHATLYWYQQILGQGPKLLIQFQNNGVVDDSQLPKDRFSAERLKGVDSTLKIQPAKLEDSAVYLCASSLGTGGKSSTEAFFGQGTRLTVV.

This clone was observed a single time. V and J are TRBV28 and TRBJ2-7, with 9 nucleotides matching TRBD1. The CDR3 has 13 amino acids. Germline assignment: CDR1 MDHEN and CDR2 SYDVKM. V gave up 7 bases and J gave up 6 bases; unmatched junction bases: 7. In nucleotides, the CDR3 is TGTGCCAGCAAGCCGGGACAGGGACGCGAGCAGTACTTC. Translation gives CASKPGQGREQYF.

The CDR3 is CASSLSSGGGELFF. The CDR3 nucleotides are TGTGCCAGCAGTTTATCGTCGGGCGGGGGGGAGCTGTTTTTT. This chain connects TRBV27 to TRBJ2-2; maybe TRBD2 (5 bases). V lost 0 bases and J lost 8, with 10 bases in between. The CDR3 has 14 residues. Germline CDR1 MNHEY, CDR2 SMNVEV (reference sequence).

The genes are TRBV28 and TRBJ1-2, with D possibly being TRBD1 (6 bases). The CDR3 length is 16 residues. Deletions cut 7 bases from V and 4 bases from J, with 22 bases between. Per germline, CDR1 MDHEN and CDR2 SYDVKM. The CDR3 loop reads CASTPLGQGTSYGYTF. As DNA, the CDR3 is TGTGCCAGCACCCCACTTGGGCAGGGGACCTCCTATGGCTACACCTTC.

The rearrangement uses TRBV19 and TRBJ1-1, with D unclear. This CDR3 contains 16 residues. Trimming took 7 bases from V and 1 from J, leaving 19 bases between them. Germline CDR1 and CDR2: LNHDA and SQIVND (reference sequence). The CDR3 sequence is CASKPSAPRGNTEAFF. CDR3 DNA sequence: TGTGCCAGTAAACCTTCGGCGCCCCGGGGGAACACTGAAGCTTTCTTT.

This sequence joins TRBV27 and TRBJ1-3, with 8 bases identical to TRBD1. This CDR3 comprises 15 residues. Germline V gene lookup returns CDR1 MNHEY and CDR2 SMNVEV (reference sequence). V was pared by 4 bases and J by 4 bases, with 6 bases of the junction left unmatched. The DNA for the CDR3 is TGTGCCAGCAGTTCCAGGGGGCTTGGCGGAAACACCATATATTTT. This encodes CASSSRGLGGNTIYF.

The rearrangement uses TRBV5-1 and TRBJ2-2; 12 positions match TRBD1. From germline, CDR1 is SGHRS and CDR2 YFSETQ. The CDR3 runs 15 residues. The ends lost 5 bases at V and 6 bases at J; junction bases unmatched: 5. As DNA, the CDR3 is TGCGCCAGCAGTACCGGGACAGGGGGCCCCGGGGAGCTGTTTTTT. Amino acids: CASSTGTGGPGELFF. The variable domain in full, with the rest retrieved from reference TRBV5-1 and TRBJ2-2, is KAGVTQTPRYLIKTRGQQVTLSCSPISGHRSVSWYQQTPGQGLQFLFEYFSETQRNKGNFPGRFSGRQFSNSRSEMNVSTLELGDSALYLCASSTGTGGPGELFFGEGSRLTVL.

CDR3 sequence (DNA): TGTGCCAGCAGACGGCTCAGGGGGGACGAGCAGTACTTC. Translating gives CASRRLRGDEQYF. This chain links TRBV27 with TRBJ2-7; a weak D match, TRBD1 (7 bases). Germline V CDR1 and CDR2: MNHEY, SMNVEV (reference sequence). This CDR3 has 13 amino acids. Trimming left V 6 bases short and J 5 bases short, with 14 bases between.